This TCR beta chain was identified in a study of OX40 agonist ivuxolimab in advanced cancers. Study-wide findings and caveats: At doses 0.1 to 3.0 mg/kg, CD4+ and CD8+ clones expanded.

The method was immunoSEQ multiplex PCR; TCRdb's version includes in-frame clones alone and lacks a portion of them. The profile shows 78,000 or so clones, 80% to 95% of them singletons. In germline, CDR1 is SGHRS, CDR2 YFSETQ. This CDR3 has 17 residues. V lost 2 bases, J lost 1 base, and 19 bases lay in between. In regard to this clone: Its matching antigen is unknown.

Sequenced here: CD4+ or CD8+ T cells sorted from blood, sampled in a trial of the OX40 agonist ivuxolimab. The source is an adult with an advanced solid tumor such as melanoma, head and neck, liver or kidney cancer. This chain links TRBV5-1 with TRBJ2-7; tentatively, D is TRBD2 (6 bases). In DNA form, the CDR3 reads TGCGCCAGCAGCTTTGGGGCACTAACCGGGACTTCCTACGAGCAGTACTTC. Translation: CASSFGALTGTSYEQYF.